The 6 T cell receptor beta chains given below trace back to one sample, sequenced in a study of blood T cell repertoires in COVID-19 (dated by TCRdb to 2018 to 2021). The library was generated by the immunoSEQ multiplex PCR assay. Imported from immuneACCESS, the table was reduced by TCRdb to in-frame sequences with V and J called. These copies leave out some clones; in studies compared against another copy, an unresolved V gene accounts for under half, and the cause of the remainder is not known. The sample table lists 270,000 or so clones, 81% of them with a count of one. Roughly 2.9% of the sample lies in the top ten. Sequenced sample: peripheral blood. These receptors were taken from a woman between 55 and 75 years old with active or convalescent COVID-19.

This chain connects TRBV6-1 to TRBJ2-7; TRBD2 matches 9 bases. The CDR3 length is 14 residues. Germline V lookup: CDR1 MNHNS, CDR2 SASEGT. V dropped 6 bases and J dropped 5; count of bases not matched to a gene: 8. CDR3 nucleotide sequence: TGTGCCAGCAGGTTCCTAGGCGGGGGGGACGAGCAGTACTTC. It translates to CASRFLGGGDEQYF.

The chain is built from TRBV5-5 and TRBJ2-3; D might be TRBD2 (5 bases). CDR1 and CDR2 from the germline V gene are SGHKS and YYEKEE (reference sequence). This CDR3 contains 17 residues. V was trimmed by 3 bases and J by 2 bases, leaving 19 bases between them. CDR3 sequence (DNA): TGTGCCAGCAGCTCCCACTCGGTAGCGCAGTTCACAGATACGCAGTATTTT. Amino acids: CASSSHSVAQFTDTQYF. The complete variable domain, with remaining parts taken from reference TRBV5-5 and TRBJ2-3, reads DAGVTQSPTHLIKTRGQQVTLRCSPISGHKSVSWYQQVLGQGPQFIFQYYEKEERGRGNFPDRFSARQFPNYSSELNVNALLLGDSALYLCASSSHSVAQFTDTQYFGPGTRLTVL.

The chain employs TRBV30 and TRBJ1-1; tentative D call: TRBD1 (6 bases). Germline CDR1 and CDR2: GTSNPN and SVGIG (reference sequence). Trimming took off 7 bases at V and 1 base at J, with 16 bases between the two ends. The CDR3 has 14 residues. CDR3 amino acids: CASLKGVGNTEAFF. The DNA of the CDR3 is TGTGCCTCCTTAAAGGGGGTGGGGAACACTGAAGCTTTCTTT. The full variable domain, completed using reference TRBV30 and TRBJ1-1, is SQTIHQWPATLVQPVGSPLSLECTVEGTSNPNLYWYRQAAGRGLQLLFYSVGIGQISSEVPQNLSASRPQDRQFILSSKKLLLSDSGFYLCASLKGVGNTEAFFGQGTRLTVV.

In its sample, this clone was seen once. J is TRBJ1-5 and V is TRBV6-6; 8 nucleotides align to TRBD1. V was clipped by 5 bases and J by 0 bases; unmatched bases: 6. This CDR3 contains 16 residues. In germline, CDR1 is MNHNY, CDR2 SVGAGI (reference sequence). This CDR3 reads CASSGGQAYSNQPQHF. CDR3 in DNA: TGTGCCAGCAGTGGGGGACAGGCGTATAGCAATCAGCCCCAGCATTTT.

J is TRBJ1-1 and V is TRBV5-6; 8 bases line up with TRBD1. Germline V lookup: CDR1 SGHDT, CDR2 YYEEEE. J gave up 1 base and V 5 bases, and 4 bases lay outside the gene matches. The CDR3 spans 14 residues. This chain's CDR3 is CASSRDRRNTEAFF. In DNA form, the CDR3 reads TGTGCCAGCAGTCGGGACAGGCGGAACACTGAAGCTTTCTTT.

This clone came up a few times. This chain uses TRBV5-4 with TRBJ1-1; no definite D call. Per germline, CDR1 SGHNT and CDR2 YYREEE (reference sequence). The CDR3 sequence is 14 residues long. The V end lost 4 bases, the J end lost 3 bases, and 13 bases lay between the germline ends. CDR3 sequence: CASSGGLPDTEAFF. The CDR3 DNA reads as TGTGCCAGCAGCGGTGGACTCCCGGACACTGAAGCTTTCTTT.